Listed here is a single T cell receptor beta chain. Authors' data handling: Estimated nucleated cell counts came from reference gene primer amplification. Generated by immunoSEQ multiplex PCR, the TCRdb table keeps only in-frame clones and is missing some. From that table come the V and J calls and clone size; the DNA was used to work out D and trimming. The sample comprises roughly 380,000 clones, about 91% of which are singletons, and roughly 1.6% rests with the top ten. Seattle's cohort entered during active infection and was followed longitudinally. The sample originates from a study of blood T cell repertoires in COVID-19. Turning to the study itself: Specimens from acute and convalescent COVID-19 originated in the United States, Italy and Spain. The cDNA or gDNA used as material had been derived from T cells, B-cell-depleted T cells, or PBMCs.

The length of the CDR3 is 13 residues. Trimming took 4 bases from V and 4 from J, leaving 10 bases between them. Germline V lookup: CDR1 MDHEN, CDR2 SYDVKM. Sequences were obtained from peripheral blood. The sequence was collected from a woman aged 40 to 50 with COVID-19, enrolled during active disease. This chain connects TRBV28 to TRBJ1-2; TRBD1 might be the D (6 bases). CDR3 sequence (DNA): TGTGCCAGCAGTTCAGGGGTCCCCTATGGCTACACCTTC. Its translation is CASSSGVPYGYTF.